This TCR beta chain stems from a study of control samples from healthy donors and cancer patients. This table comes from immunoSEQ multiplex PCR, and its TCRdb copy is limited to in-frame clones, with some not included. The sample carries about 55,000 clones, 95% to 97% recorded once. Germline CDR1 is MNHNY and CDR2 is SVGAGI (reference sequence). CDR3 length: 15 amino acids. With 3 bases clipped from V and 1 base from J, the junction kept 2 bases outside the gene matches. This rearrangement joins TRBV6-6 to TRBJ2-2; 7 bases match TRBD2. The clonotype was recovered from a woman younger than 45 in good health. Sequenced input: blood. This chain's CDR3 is CASSYPSGNTGELFF. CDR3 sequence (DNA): TGTGCCAGCAGTTATCCTAGCGGGAACACCGGGGAGCTGTTTTTT.